Listed below are T cell receptor beta chains from one sample, sequenced in a study of type 1 regulatory T cells. One entry per CDR3 protein, called by TCRdb with MiXCR from the reads. Among roughly 21,000 distinct CDR3 sequences listed, more than 45% were seen once. The antigens for these receptors are not known. Sequencing was performed on cultured T cells, either the whole culture or a sorted T cell fraction (not recorded which). The receptors here all came from a human donor in good health. Each CDR3 is given with its conserved first and last residue. Fields, in order: CDR3 length, D gene, clone size, V gene, J gene, CDR3 protein, CDR3 DNA. D genes are given only for firm matches. Some rows mark clone size as missing; the rest say once, few, many or name a class of expanded clone.

14	NA	NA	TRBV6-5	TRBJ1-1	CASRIGTAGTEAFF	TGTGCCAGCAGGATAGGCACAGCGGGCACTGAAGCTTTCTTT
16	NA	few	TRBV3-1	TRBJ2-3	CASSPAGRGATDTQYF	TGTGCCAGCAGCCCAGCCGGAAGGGGGGCGACAGATACGCAGTATTTT
15	NA	medium-sized	TRBV12-3/TRBV12-4	TRBJ1-2	CASSSGTELIYGYTF	TGTGCCAGCAGTTCCGGGACGGAGCTTATCTATGGCTACACCTTC
13	NA	NA	TRBV30	TRBJ1-1	CAWSGGGLTEAFF	TGTGCCTGGAGTGGCGGCGGGTTGACTGAAGCTTTCTTT
16	NA	few	TRBV7-2	TRBJ2-5	CASSLAPWRRQETQYF	TGTGCCAGCAGCTTAGCCCCTTGGCGGCGCCAAGAGACCCAGTACTTC
15	TRBD2	NA	TRBV18	TRBJ2-7	CASSQTGTSGYEQYF	TGTGCCAGCTCACAAACCGGGACTAGCGGATACGAGCAGTACTTC
16	NA	NA	TRBV11-2	TRBJ2-2	CASSLDLRHYTGELFF	TGTGCCAGCAGCTTAGATTTACGGCACTACACCGGGGAGCTGTTTTTT
13	NA	NA	TRBV7-2	TRBJ2-3	CASSLALGDTQYF	TGTGCCAGCAGCTTAGCGTTGGGAGATACGCAGTATTTT
13	NA	NA	TRBV19	TRBJ1-1	CASSQTGNTEAFF	TGTGCCAGTAGCCAGACAGGAAACACTGAAGCTTTCTTT
13	TRBD1	NA	TRBV12-3/TRBV12-4	TRBJ1-4	CANSTGGVEKLFF	TGTGCCAACAGTACAGGGGGCGTTGAAAAACTGTTTTTT
16	NA	few	TRBV4-2	TRBJ1-2	CASSQARSVGVGGYTF	TGTGCCAGCAGCCAAGCCCGATCCGTCGGGGTGGGGGGCTACACCTTC
15	TRBD1	NA	TRBV7-2	TRBJ2-7	CASSLDRGIAYEQYF	TGTGCCAGCAGCTTAGACAGGGGCATCGCCTACGAGCAGTACTTC
13	NA	NA	TRBV3-1	TRBJ1-5	CASSQQIGQPQHF	TGTGCCAGCAGCCAACAAATAGGGCAACCCCAGCATTTT
15	NA	NA	TRBV27	TRBJ1-1	CASSSLPGRMTEAFF	TGTGCCAGCAGCTCACTCCCGGGACGGATGACTGAAGCTTTCTTT
13	TRBD2	NA	TRBV3-1	TRBJ2-7	CASSHAGDYEQYF	TGTGCCAGCAGCCATGCGGGGGATTACGAGCAGTACTTC
14	NA	few	TRBV6-1	TRBJ2-5	CASTLTLSHWTQYF	TGTGCCAGCACCCTAACCTTATCGCACTGGACCCAGTACTTC
17	TRBD2	once	TRBV4-1	TRBJ2-2	CASRTTASGANTGELFF	TGCGCCAGCCGGACGACCGCTAGCGGGGCGAACACCGGGGAGCTGTTTTTT
16	TRBD2	NA	TRBV20-1	TRBJ2-5	CSARDRVAGGLETQYF	TGCAGTGCTAGAGATCGGGTAGCGGGGGGTCTGGAGACCCAGTACTTC
18	TRBD1	NA	TRBV4-1	TRBJ1-2	CASSQASPIQGQGYGYTF	TGCGCCAGCAGCCAAGCCTCTCCTATACAGGGACAGGGCTATGGCTACACCTTC
14	TRBD1	NA	TRBV19	TRBJ1-1	CASRNRGLNTEAFF	TGTGCCAGTAGAAACAGGGGGCTGAACACTGAAGCTTTCTTT
17	TRBD1	many	TRBV27	TRBJ1-2	CASSSLGTGAFSYGYTF	TGTGCCAGCAGTTCCCTCGGGACAGGGGCGTTTAGCTATGGCTACACCTTC
15	TRBD1	medium-sized	TRBV5-1	TRBJ2-7	CASKRTGQSSYEQYF	TGCGCCAGCAAGAGGACAGGCCAGAGCTCCTACGAGCAGTACTTC
13	NA	medium-sized	TRBV24-1	TRBJ1-5	CATSDRGMQPQHF	TGTGCCACCAGTGATCGAGGAATGCAGCCCCAGCATTTT
14	NA	NA	TRBV11-2	TRBJ1-1	CASSLGTQNTEAFF	TGTGCCAGCAGCTTAGGGACACAGAACACTGAAGCTTTCTTT
14	TRBD1	NA	TRBV27	TRBJ2-7	CASRRTGDSYEQYF	TGTGCCAGCAGGCGGACAGGTGACTCCTACGAGCAGTACTTC
17	NA	NA	TRBV4-1	TRBJ2-7	CASSQAFLLSGGDEQYF	TGCGCCAGCAGCCAAGCCTTTCTTTTGTCTGGGGGCGACGAGCAGTACTTC
14	TRBD1	NA	TRBV9	TRBJ2-3	CASSRQGFTDTQYF	TGTGCCAGCAGCAGACAGGGATTCACAGATACGCAGTATTTT
13	TRBD1	NA	TRBV20-1	TRBJ1-1	CSVLDRGLMAAFF	TGCAGTGTATTAGACAGGGGGCTTATGGCAGCTTTCTTT
14	TRBD1	few	TRBV6-5	TRBJ1-2	CASREGGATWGYTF	TGTGCCAGCAGGGAAGGGGGCGCGACGTGGGGCTACACCTTC
18	NA	medium-sized	TRBV20-1	TRBJ1-4	CSPSIPELGALGNEKLFF	TGCAGTCCATCCATCCCAGAGCTGGGGGCCCTCGGTAATGAAAAACTGTTTTTT
15	NA	NA	TRBV20-1	TRBJ1-4	CSARDRDATNEKLFF	TGCAGTGCTAGAGATCGAGACGCAACTAATGAAAAACTGTTTTTT
12	TRBD1	NA	TRBV20-1	TRBJ2-1	CSARRPPDREFF	TGCAGTGCCAGGCGACCCCCGGACAGGGAGTTCTTC
15	NA	NA	TRBV28	TRBJ1-5	CASSFQVLGNQPQHF	TGTGCCAGCAGTTTCCAGGTTCTAGGAAATCAGCCCCAGCATTTT
15	TRBD1	few	TRBV7-9	TRBJ2-5	CASSLTGTERETQYF	TGTGCCAGCAGCTTAACCGGGACAGAGCGAGAGACCCAGTACTTC
11	NA	many	TRBV19	TRBJ1-2	CASTTWSGFTF	TGTGCCAGTACAACGTGGTCAGGCTTCACCTTC
17	NA	NA	TRBV11-3	TRBJ2-6	CASSWDLVSSGANVLTF	TGTGCCAGCAGCTGGGATTTGGTGAGCTCTGGGGCCAACGTCCTGACTTTC
14	NA	NA	TRBV28	TRBJ1-5	CASSPWMGNQPQHF	TGTGCCAGCAGTCCGTGGATGGGAAATCAGCCCCAGCATTTT
15	NA	NA	TRBV7-2	TRBJ1-2	CASSSGTGPLYGYTF	TGTGCCAGCAGCTCCGGGACTGGGCCCCTCTATGGCTACACCTTC
14	TRBD2	NA	TRBV5-4	TRBJ2-3	CASSSRLAGDTQYF	TGTGCCAGCAGCTCCCGACTAGCAGGGGATACGCAGTATTTT
13	NA	few	TRBV6-5	TRBJ2-1	CASRQFTYNEQFF	TGTGCCAGCCGACAGTTTACCTACAATGAGCAGTTCTTC
15	NA	NA	TRBV28	TRBJ2-7	CASSTEQAADYEQYF	TGTGCCAGCAGTACCGAACAGGCCGCCGACTACGAGCAGTACTTC
15	NA	NA	TRBV5-1	TRBJ2-2	CASRKDGGVSGELFF	TGCGCCAGCAGAAAAGACGGCGGGGTATCCGGGGAGCTGTTTTTT
16	TRBD2	few	TRBV5-1	TRBJ2-3	CASSLRLAGEADTQYF	TGCGCCAGCAGCTTACGACTAGCGGGGGAAGCAGATACGCAGTATTTT
16	NA	large	TRBV24-1	TRBJ2-2	CATSDLGAGATGELFF	TGTGCCACCAGTGATTTGGGGGCCGGGGCCACCGGGGAGCTGTTTTTT
15	NA	medium-sized	TRBV24-1	TRBJ2-2	CATSAGQLITGELFF	TGTGCCACCAGTGCCGGACAACTCATCACCGGGGAGCTGTTTTTT
11	NA	few	TRBV11-2	TRBJ2-3	CASSLIDTQYF	TGTGCCAGCAGCTTAATAGATACGCAGTATTTT
15	TRBD1	NA	TRBV2	TRBJ1-3	CASSRDRNSGNTIYF	TGTGCTAGCAGTCGGGACAGAAACTCTGGAAACACCATATATTTT
14	NA	NA	TRBV5-5	TRBJ1-6	CASDRDARQSPLHF	TGTGCCAGCGACCGGGACGCCCGACAGTCACCCCTCCACTTT
13	NA	few	TRBV19	TRBJ1-1	CASSDRLNTEAFF	TGTGCCAGTAGTGACAGGTTGAACACTGAAGCTTTCTTT
15	NA	NA	TRBV3-1	TRBJ1-1	CASSQDSRENTEAFF	TGTGCCAGCAGCCAAGATAGCAGGGAGAACACTGAAGCTTTCTTT
15	NA	medium-sized	TRBV6-2/TRBV6-3	TRBJ2-2	CASSYVRGNTGELFF	TGTGCCAGCAGTTACGTGCGGGGGAACACCGGGGAGCTGTTTTTT
17	NA	few	TRBV12-3/TRBV12-4	TRBJ2-5	CASSSPSTRGRGETQYF	TGTGCCAGCAGTTCCCCCTCTACACGGGGAAGGGGAGAGACCCAGTACTTC